The 15 T cell receptor beta chains below come from one sample, sequenced in a study of shared clonotypes between healthy human individuals. Libraries were prepared by immunoSEQ multiplex PCR; TCRdb keeps only in-frame clonotypes and omits some of them. This repertoire shows about 680,000 clones, 73% found once; its top ten account for around 1.8%. The specimen was memory CD4+ T cells sorted from blood. Subset denoted: CD45RA-negative fraction. These TCRs come from a woman in her twenties or thirties in good health.

In the case of this clone: A much more abundant neighbour one base away suggests this may be a read error. Other DNA variants within this sample encode the same CDR3. This chain links TRBV5-1 with TRBJ2-2; 9 bases match TRBD1. V lost 4 bases to trimming and J lost 3 bases; unmatched junction nucleotides: 4. The CDR3 has 15 residues. CDR1 is SGHRS, CDR2 YFSETQ, per germline. The CDR3 spells CASSPGDRDTGELFF. The CDR3 nucleotides are TGCGCCAGCAGCCCCGGGGACAGGGACACCGGGGAGCTGTTTTTT.

In its sample, this clone was seen once. This sequence joins TRBV10-3 and TRBJ2-7, with TRBD1 identical over 7 bases. The ends lost 4 bases at V and 4 bases at J; junction bases unmatched: 4. The CDR3 runs 13 residues. The germline V gene encodes CDR1 ENHRY and CDR2 SYGVKD. CDR3 sequence reads: CAISALTGYEQYF. As DNA, the CDR3 is TGTGCCATCAGTGCTCTGACAGGGTACGAGCAGTACTTC.

The chain employs TRBV18 and TRBJ2-7; D possibly corresponds to TRBD2 (6 bases). V was clipped by 6 bases and J by 0 bases, with 18 bases between them. This CDR3 is built from 16 residues. CDR1 KGHSH and CDR2 LQKENI come from the germline V gene. The CDR3: CASSRFTGGSSYEQYF. DNA for the CDR3: TGTGCCAGCTCGAGATTTACCGGAGGGAGCTCCTACGAGCAGTACTTC.

The chain is built from TRBV7-2 and TRBJ1-1, with D unresolved. Trimming took off 3 bases at V and 7 bases at J, with 9 bases between the two ends. The germline gives CDR1 SGHTA, CDR2 FQGNSA. The CDR3 spans 12 residues. The CDR3 nucleotides are TGTGCCAGCAGCTTTACCTTTCATGAAGCTTTCTTT. Translating it yields CASSFTFHEAFF.

This chain uses TRBV19 with TRBJ1-1, with D perhaps matching TRBD1 (5 bases). CDR1 is LNHDA and CDR2 is SQIVND in the germline V gene (reference sequence). The length of the CDR3 is 15 residues. The V and J ends lost 3 bases and 1 base respectively, with 12 bases between them. CDR3 in amino acids: CASSIRGTGNTEAFF. The CDR3 DNA follows: TGTGCCAGTAGTATTCGGGGAACAGGGAACACTGAAGCTTTCTTT. Variable domain in full (rest from reference TRBV19 and TRBJ1-1): DGGITQSPKYLFRKEGQNVTLSCEQNLNHDAMYWYRQDPGQGLRLIYYSQIVNDFQKGDIAEGYSVSREKKESFPLTVTSAQKNPTAFYLCASSIRGTGNTEAFFGQGTRLTVV.

This clone was seen more than once but under ten times. This chain joins TRBV6-1 and TRBJ1-2, with 7 bases lining up with TRBD1. After removal of 7 bases from V and 4 bases from J, the junction contained 12 bases not matched to a gene. This CDR3 has 15 amino acids. The germline V gene encodes CDR1 MNHNS and CDR2 SASEGT. The CDR3, as DNA: TGTGCCAGCAATCCCGTGCAATCAGGGGGCTATGGCTACACCTTC. It is translated as CASNPVQSGGYGYTF.

This chain joins TRBV6-1 and TRBJ2-2; possibly TRBD1 for D (6 bases). The germline gives CDR1 MNHNS, CDR2 SASEGT. The CDR3 length is 14 residues. V dropped 5 bases and J dropped 6 bases, with 13 bases sitting between them. CDR3 bases: TGTGCCAGCAGTTTGAGGACAGACCCCGGGGAGCTGTTTTTT. This gives the protein CASSLRTDPGELFF.

The CDR3 sequence: CASVPGQEIYEQYF. The DNA of the CDR3 is TGTGCCAGCGTGCCGGGACAGGAGATTTACGAGCAGTACTTC. V usage is TRBV2 and J usage is TRBJ2-7, with 8 bases lining up with TRBD1. The CDR3 covers 14 residues. V trimming: 8 bases; J trimming: 4 bases; junction bases outside the gene matches: 10. Germline V CDR1 and CDR2: SNHLY, FYNNEI.

The chain uses TRBV19 and TRBJ2-7; D may be TRBD1 (5 bases). The CDR3 has 14 residues. V lost 6 bases, J lost 2 bases, and 14 bases lay in between. Germline assignment: CDR1 LNHDA and CDR2 SQIVND (reference sequence). Written as DNA, the CDR3 is TGTGCCAGTAGGAGAACAGGAATGGCCTACGAGCAGTACTTC. It encodes CASRRTGMAYEQYF.

The rearrangement uses TRBV11-2 and TRBJ1-5; D gene uncertain. Trimming took 6 bases from V and 7 from J, leaving 13 bases between them. Germline CDR1 reads SGHAT; CDR2 reads FQNNGV. This CDR3 is built from 13 residues. The CDR3 bases are TGTGCCAGCAGTCCCGGGCTGGGCCAGCCCCAGCATTTT. It yields the protein CASSPGLGQPQHF.

The chain recombines TRBV5-1 with TRBJ2-2; the D gene is possibly TRBD1 (6 bases). Germline V CDR1 and CDR2: SGHRS, YFSETQ. The CDR3 covers 15 residues. Trimming took 4 bases from V and 0 from J, leaving 10 bases between them. CDR3: CASSPGHTNTGELFF. CDR3 DNA: TGCGCCAGCAGCCCGGGACACACGAACACCGGGGAGCTGTTTTTT.

The J gene is TRBJ2-7, the V gene TRBV5-1; TRBD1 matches 8 bases. V lost 1 base and J lost 3; bases outside the gene matches: 6. The germline V gene has CDR1 SGHRS and CDR2 YFSETQ. CDR3 length equals 15 residues. CDR3 sequence: CASSLQGAALYEQYF. DNA of the CDR3: TGCGCCAGCAGCTTGCAGGGGGCAGCTCTCTACGAGCAGTACTTC.

The genes are TRBV27 and TRBJ1-2; D uncertain. CDR1 MNHEY and CDR2 SMNVEV come from the germline V gene (reference sequence). V lost 5 bases, J lost 5 bases, and 18 bases lay in between. The CDR3 extends over 15 amino acids. In DNA form, the CDR3 reads TGTGCCAGCAGTAACGCCCCCGTCACAGCTTATGGCTACACCTTC. Protein product: CASSNAPVTAYGYTF.

V gene TRBV19 combines with J gene TRBJ2-1; possible D gene TRBD2, 5 bases. Germline V gene sequence: CDR1 LNHDA, CDR2 SQIVND (reference sequence). The CDR3 is made up of 14 amino acids. V was pared by 10 bases and J by 1 base, with 14 bases between. CDR3 amino acids: CATSLSGSYNEQFF. The CDR3 bases are TGTGCCACCTCTTTGAGCGGATCCTACAATGAGCAGTTCTTC.

The chain has TRBV7-8 and TRBJ1-2; D gene unclear. Trimming took off 0 bases at V and 10 bases at J, with 9 bases between the two ends. From germline, CDR1 is SGHVS and CDR2 FQNEAQ. The CDR3 loop spans 12 amino acids. The CDR3: CASSLANGYYTF. The CDR3 DNA reads TGTGCCAGCAGCTTAGCGAATGGTTACTACACCTTC.